This entry describes one T cell receptor (beta chain). Its antigen is currently unknown. Germline assignment: CDR1 SGHVS and CDR2 FNYEAQ. V shed 5 bases, J shed 0 bases, and the junction held 8 bases outside the gene matches. The CDR3 loop spans 17 amino acids. This PCR relied on a set of 60 Vbeta primers and 13 Jbeta primers. The assay was immunoSEQ multiplex PCR, and TCRdb's table has in-frame clones only and misses some. The sample contains 150,000 or so clones, 80% to 90% of which appear only once. This entry is derived from a study of cytomegalovirus exposure and HLA in healthy donors. Whole-study results and caveats: A later analysis linked a missense DCLRE1C variant to TCR beta V- and J-gene trimming.

The chain employs TRBV7-6 and TRBJ2-1; 9 nucleotides agree with TRBD1. This TCR was sampled from a woman aged 18-29 years in good health and CMV-seronegative. Material: PBMCs. The CDR3, as DNA: TGTGCCAGCAGCCCGGGACAGGGAACTAACTCCTACAATGAGCAGTTCTTC. Amino acid sequence: CASSPGQGTNSYNEQFF.